This T cell receptor beta chain was documented in a study of shared clonotypes between healthy human individuals. A note on this clone: The antigen remains unidentified.

CDR3 length: 15 residues. CDR1 is GTSNPN, CDR2 SVGIG, per germline (reference sequence). The V end lost 1 base, the J end lost 7 bases, and 14 bases lay between the germline ends. Method: immunoSEQ multiplex PCR; TCRdb's copy keeps in-frame clones and lacks some. The table shows about 1 million clones, with around four fifths occurring only once. Donation came from healthy HIV-negative adults that had no recent acute infections or vaccinations. Findings of the study overall: Clonotypes shared by all four donors outscored non-shared clonotypes in generation probability.

This clonotype originated in a man aged 18-30 years in good health. This chain links TRBV30 with TRBJ1-6, with D tentatively TRBD1 (6 bases). Source material: memory CD4+ T cells sorted from blood. Subset given: CD45RA-negative fraction. For the CDR3, the DNA is TGTGCCTGGAGTGGAAAGGACAGAGGAAATTCACCCCTCCACTTT. Translated: CAWSGKDRGNSPLHF.